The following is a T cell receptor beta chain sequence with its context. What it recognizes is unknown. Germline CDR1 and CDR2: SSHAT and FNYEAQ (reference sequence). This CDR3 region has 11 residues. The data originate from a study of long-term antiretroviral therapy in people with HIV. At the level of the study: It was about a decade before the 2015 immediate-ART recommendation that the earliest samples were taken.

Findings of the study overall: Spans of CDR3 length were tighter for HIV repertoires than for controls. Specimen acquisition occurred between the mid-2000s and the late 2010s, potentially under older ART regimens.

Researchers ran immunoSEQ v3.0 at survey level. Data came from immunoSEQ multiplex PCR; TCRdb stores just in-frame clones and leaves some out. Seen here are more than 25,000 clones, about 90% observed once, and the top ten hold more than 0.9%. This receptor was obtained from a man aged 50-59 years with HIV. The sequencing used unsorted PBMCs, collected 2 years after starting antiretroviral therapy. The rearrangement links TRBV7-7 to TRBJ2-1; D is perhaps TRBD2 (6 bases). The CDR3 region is CARASADEQFF. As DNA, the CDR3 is TGTGCTAGGGCTAGCGCGGATGAGCAGTTCTTC.